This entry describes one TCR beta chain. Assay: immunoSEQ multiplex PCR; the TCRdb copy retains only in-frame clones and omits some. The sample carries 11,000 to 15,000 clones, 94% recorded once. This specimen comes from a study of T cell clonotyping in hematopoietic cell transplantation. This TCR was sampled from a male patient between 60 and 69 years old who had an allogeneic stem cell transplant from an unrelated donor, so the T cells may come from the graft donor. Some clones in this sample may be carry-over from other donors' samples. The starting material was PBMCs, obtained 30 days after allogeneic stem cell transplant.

CDR3 in amino acids: CASSDIGGRSNQPQHF. CDR3 DNA sequence: TGTGCCAGCAGTGATATTGGGGGCAGAAGCAATCAGCCCCAGCATTTT. This chain joins TRBV2 and TRBJ1-5; D might be TRBD1 (6 bases). Trimming removed 3 bases at V and 1 base at J, with 13 bases between. This CDR3 is built from 16 residues. Germline lookup yields CDR1 SNHLY and CDR2 FYNNEI.